This entry concerns a single T cell receptor (beta chain). The CDR3 runs to 13 residues. Trimming removed 7 bases at V and 0 bases at J, with 8 bases between. CDR1 and CDR2 (germline): LNHDA, SQIVND (reference sequence). The entry originates in a study of T cell responses to AZD1222 COVID-19 vaccine. Profiled with immunoSEQ multiplex PCR; TCRdb holds only in-frame clones, not every one. The table lists some 150,000 clones, just under 90% of them singletons. The sample was peripheral blood, taken 28 days after the second dose of the MenACWY control vaccine. The sequence was collected from an adult who received the MenACWY meningococcal vaccine as a control. The chain carries TRBV19 and TRBJ2-3, with D unclear. For the CDR3, the DNA is TGTGCCAGTACCGTGACAAGCACAGATACGCAGTATTTT. Its protein product is CASTVTSTDTQYF.